A selection of T cell receptor beta chains follows, all from one sample in a study of long-term antiretroviral therapy in people with HIV. This table comes from immunoSEQ multiplex PCR, and its TCRdb copy is limited to in-frame clones, with some not included. The table shows more than 25,000 clones, with 60% to 85% occurring only once. Specimen: unsorted PBMCs, collected 2.1 years after starting antiretroviral therapy. These receptors were collected from a man younger than 45 with HIV. The CDR3 runs from the conserved cysteine through the conserved F or W. A D gene is named only where the DNA matches it firmly. Some rows mark clone size as missing; the rest say once, few, many or name a class of expanded clone.

CDR3nt | CDR3aa | v_gene | d_gene | j_gene | abundance
TGTGCCAGCAGTGTAGCGGGTTCTGGCACAGATACGCAGTATTTT | CASSVAGSGTDTQYF | TRBV6-4 | TRBD2 | TRBJ2-3 | -
TGTGCCAGCAGCTTAGAACTCGCCCAGGGTGGCTACACCTTC | CASSLELAQGGYTF | TRBV7-8 | - | TRBJ1-2 | -
TGCGCCAGCAGCTTGGAAGCGGACAGGAGCTATGGCTACACCTTC | CASSLEADRSYGYTF | TRBV5-1 | TRBD1 | TRBJ1-2 | -
TGTGCCCTTAAAGGGACAGGGGGGACTGAAGCTTTCTTT | CALKGTGGTEAFF | TRBV19 | TRBD1 | TRBJ1-1 | -
TGTGCCAGCAGCGTAGTCTCGGGACAGGGGGTTAATTCACCCCTCCACTTT | CASSVVSGQGVNSPLHF | TRBV9 | TRBD1 | TRBJ1-6 | -
TGTGCCAGCAGTGAACTGGGAGCCTATGGCTACACCTTC | CASSELGAYGYTF | TRBV2 | - | TRBJ1-2 | -
TGTGCCAGCAGCCTCGCCGGGACTTTCTCCTACAATGAGCAGTTCTTC | CASSLAGTFSYNEQFF | TRBV9 | - | TRBJ2-1 | -
TGCGCCAGCAGCTTGGGAGTCCCCCCCTACGAGCAGTACTTC | CASSLGVPPYEQYF | TRBV5-1 | - | TRBJ2-7 | -
TGCGCCAGCAGCTTGGACTACCCCTACAATGAGCAGTTCTTC | CASSLDYPYNEQFF | TRBV5-1 | - | TRBJ2-1 | -
TGTGCCAGCAGTTTACCAGGGACTAGCGGGCTCAAGCAGTACTTC | CASSLPGTSGLKQYF | TRBV27 | TRBD2 | TRBJ2-7 | -
TGCGCCAGCAGCTTGGGGCCGACGGGACAAAAGAACACTGAAGCTTTCTTT | CASSLGPTGQKNTEAFF | TRBV5-1 | - | TRBJ1-1 | -
TGTGCCAGCAGTGAAGAGCTCGCGGGCTCCTACGAGCAGTACTTC | CASSEELAGSYEQYF | TRBV6-1 | - | TRBJ2-7 | -
TGTGCCAGCATCCCCCGCCTAGCGGGAGGGACTCGTGAGCAGTACTTC | CASIPRLAGGTREQYF | TRBV27 | TRBD2 | TRBJ2-7 | -
TGCGCCAGCAGCCAAGTGCAGTGGCAGGGGGTTGGCTACACCTTC | CASSQVQWQGVGYTF | TRBV4-1 | TRBD1 | TRBJ1-2 | -
TGTGCCAGCGGGGGGACAGGGGGACACGAGCAGTACTTC | CASGGTGGHEQYF | TRBV13 | TRBD1 | TRBJ2-7 | -
TGTGCCAGCCGCAGCGGGCCAAATAATCAGCCCCAGCATTTT | CASRSGPNNQPQHF | TRBV2 | - | TRBJ1-5 | -
TGTGCCAGTAGTATAGGCCGGGTCGGGCAGCCCCAGCATTTT | CASSIGRVGQPQHF | TRBV19 | - | TRBJ1-5 | -
TGTGCCAGCAGTTTAGCCGGGACAGGGTTTAGCAGCAATCAGCCCCAGCATTTT | CASSLAGTGFSSNQPQHF | TRBV27 | TRBD1 | TRBJ1-5 | few
TGTGCCAGCAAGAGGAAGCTCTCGGGCTATGGCTACACCTTC | CASKRKLSGYGYTF | TRBV5-6 | - | TRBJ1-2 | few
TGTGCCAGCAGCGCGACGGGCTACGAGCAGTACTTC | CASSATGYEQYF | TRBV7-2 | - | TRBJ2-7 | -
TGTGCCAGCAGCCCAGCCGCGAGCAGGCGGGATGGCTACACCTTC | CASSPAASRRDGYTF | TRBV7-9 | - | TRBJ1-2 | few
TGTGCCAGCTCACCGGGACTAGCGGGGGTCAGGAATGAGCAGTTCTTC | CASSPGLAGVRNEQFF | TRBV18 | TRBD2 | TRBJ2-1 | -
TGTGCCGGAGCGGGAGACACCGGGGAGCTGTTTTTT | CAGAGDTGELFF | TRBV7-8 | TRBD2 | TRBJ2-2 | -
TGTGCCAGCAGCTACCGATATATGGTAGACACTGAAGCTTTCTTT | CASSYRYMVDTEAFF | TRBV6-5 | - | TRBJ1-1 | -
TGTGCCAGCAGCCCACTAAATGAGCAGTTCTTC | CASSPLNEQFF | TRBV21-1 | - | TRBJ2-1 | -
TGTGCCACCAGCAGAGACCCGGGACAGGGGGCTTTCTTT | CATSRDPGQGAFF | TRBV15 | TRBD1 | TRBJ1-1 | -
TGTGCCAGCAGTTACGGGCAGAACTACGAGCAGTACTTC | CASSYGQNYEQYF | TRBV6-5 | - | TRBJ2-7 | -
TGTGCCAGCAGCCACGGGGGCTCAACTAATGAAAAACTGTTTTTT | CASSHGGSTNEKLFF | TRBV6-5 | - | TRBJ1-4 | -
TGTGCCAGCAGAATCCCCGGGAGGGGGTTGGGGACTAATGAAAAACTGTTTTTT | CASRIPGRGLGTNEKLFF | TRBV7-8 | - | TRBJ1-4 | -
TGTGCCAGCTCAGGGACAGGTAACAATGAGCAGTTCTTC | CASSGTGNNEQFF | TRBV18 | TRBD1 | TRBJ2-1 | -
TGCGCCAGCAAGAGGGCCTCCGGGGACGGGGAGCTGTTTTTT | CASKRASGDGELFF | TRBV5-1 | - | TRBJ2-2 | -
TGTGCCAGCAGCTTGACCTCCGGTAATTCACCCCTCCACTTT | CASSLTSGNSPLHF | TRBV5-4 | - | TRBJ1-6 | -
TGTGCCAGCAGCTTAGTAGCGGGAGGGCTGGATGACGAGCAGTACTTC | CASSLVAGGLDDEQYF | TRBV7-9 | TRBD2 | TRBJ2-7 | -